Detailed here is one TCR beta chain. Its matching antigen is unknown. Treatment noted: roughly 10-day PBMC culture with coronavirus spike peptide pools or control peptides (ViraFEST assay). Cultured CD4+ T cell DNA underwent sequencing with the Oncomine TCR Beta short-read assay. A single record per CDR3 protein comes from TCRdb applying MiXCR to the PCR reads. The table shows about 12,000 distinct CDR3 sequences, with approximately 58% occurring only once. The CDR3 has 17 residues. Per germline, CDR1 DFQATT and CDR2 SNEGSKA (reference sequence). V was cut by 5 bases and J by 2 bases, with 23 bases left in between. This entry is derived from a study of vaccination and CD4 T cells after COVID-19.

The clonotype originates from a human donor who had recovered from COVID-19. This chain links TRBV20-1 with TRBJ2-3; D tentatively fits TRBD1 or TRBD2 (6 bases each). Input material: CD4+ T cells from blood, cultured in vitro. The CDR3 nucleotides read TGCAGTGCTTCAGTTGGGATAGCGTGGGGGGCCACAGATACGCAGTATTTT. As protein: CSASVGIAWGATDTQYF.